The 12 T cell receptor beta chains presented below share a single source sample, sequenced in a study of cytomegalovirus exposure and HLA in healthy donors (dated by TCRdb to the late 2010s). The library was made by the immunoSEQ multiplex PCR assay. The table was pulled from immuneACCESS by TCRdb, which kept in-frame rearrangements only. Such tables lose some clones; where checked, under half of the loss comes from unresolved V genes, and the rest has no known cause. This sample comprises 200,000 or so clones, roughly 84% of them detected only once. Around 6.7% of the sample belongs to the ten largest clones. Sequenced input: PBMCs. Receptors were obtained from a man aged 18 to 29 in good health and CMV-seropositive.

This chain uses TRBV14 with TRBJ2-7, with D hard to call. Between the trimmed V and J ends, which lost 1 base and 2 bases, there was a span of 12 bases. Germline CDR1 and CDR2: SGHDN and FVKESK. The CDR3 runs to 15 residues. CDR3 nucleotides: TGTGCCAGCAGCCAAGGAAGAGGAGTAACCTACGAGCAGTACTTC. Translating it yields CASSQGRGVTYEQYF.

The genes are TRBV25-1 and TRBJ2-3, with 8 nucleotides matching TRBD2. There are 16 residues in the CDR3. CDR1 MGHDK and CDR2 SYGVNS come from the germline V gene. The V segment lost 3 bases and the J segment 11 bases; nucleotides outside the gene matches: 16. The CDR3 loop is CASSDPGVPAGVLQYF. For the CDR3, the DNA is TGTGCCAGCAGTGATCCAGGAGTACCAGCGGGAGTCCTGCAGTATTTT. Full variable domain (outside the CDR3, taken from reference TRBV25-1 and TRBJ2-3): EADIYQTPRYLVIGTGKKITLECSQTMGHDKMYWYQQDPGMELHLIHYSYGVNSTEKGDLSSESTVSRIRTEHFPLTLESARPSHTSQYLCASSDPGVPAGVLQYFGPGTRLTVL.

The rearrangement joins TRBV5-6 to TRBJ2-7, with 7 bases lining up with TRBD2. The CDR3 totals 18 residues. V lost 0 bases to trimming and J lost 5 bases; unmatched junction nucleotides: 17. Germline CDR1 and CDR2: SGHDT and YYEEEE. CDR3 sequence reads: CASSLDLFGRGGRDEQYF. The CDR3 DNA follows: TGTGCCAGCAGCTTGGACCTTTTCGGGCGGGGAGGGCGGGACGAGCAGTACTTC.

The CDR3 spells CAWSDTGTRRDTQYF. CDR3 DNA: TGTGCCTGGAGTGATACCGGGACTAGGAGGGATACGCAGTATTTT. The chain combines TRBV30 with TRBJ2-3; 8 bases fit TRBD2. This CDR3 has 15 residues. CDR1 is GTSNPN and CDR2 is SVGIG in the germline V gene (reference sequence). V lost 1 base and J lost 6; bases outside the gene matches: 9.

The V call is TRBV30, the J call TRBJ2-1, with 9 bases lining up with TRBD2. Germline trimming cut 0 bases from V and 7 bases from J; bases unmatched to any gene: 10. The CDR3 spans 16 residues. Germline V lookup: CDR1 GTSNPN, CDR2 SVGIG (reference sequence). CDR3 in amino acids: CAWSVWGGRAGNEQFF. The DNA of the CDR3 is TGTGCCTGGAGTGTCTGGGGCGGGAGGGCCGGGAATGAGCAGTTCTTC.

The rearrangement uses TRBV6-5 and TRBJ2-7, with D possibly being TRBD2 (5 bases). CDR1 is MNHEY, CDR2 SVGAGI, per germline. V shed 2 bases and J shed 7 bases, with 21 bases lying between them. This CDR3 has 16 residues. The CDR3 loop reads CASSYPTFGREQEQYF. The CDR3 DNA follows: TGTGCCAGCAGTTACCCTACTTTTGGACGGGAACAAGAGCAGTACTTC.

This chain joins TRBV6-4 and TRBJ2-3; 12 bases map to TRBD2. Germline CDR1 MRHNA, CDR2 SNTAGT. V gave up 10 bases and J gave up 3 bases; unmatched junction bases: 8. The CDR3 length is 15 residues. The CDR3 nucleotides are TGTGCCACCGCCGCGACTAGCGGGAGAACAGATACGCAGTATTTT. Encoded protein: CATAATSGRTDTQYF.

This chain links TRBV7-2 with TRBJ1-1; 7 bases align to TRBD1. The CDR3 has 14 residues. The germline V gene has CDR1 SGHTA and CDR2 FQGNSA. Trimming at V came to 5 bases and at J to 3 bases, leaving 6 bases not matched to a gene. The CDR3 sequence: CASSRSGQHTEAFF. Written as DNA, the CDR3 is TGTGCCAGCAGCAGATCGGGACAGCACACTGAAGCTTTCTTT.

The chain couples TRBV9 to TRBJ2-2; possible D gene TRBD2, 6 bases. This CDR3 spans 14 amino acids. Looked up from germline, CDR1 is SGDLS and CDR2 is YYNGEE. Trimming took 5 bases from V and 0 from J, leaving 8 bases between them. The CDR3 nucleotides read TGTGCCAGCAGGGGGGGTCCGAACACCGGGGAGCTGTTTTTT. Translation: CASRGGPNTGELFF.

The CDR3 reads CASSFTSLSLAGEYNEQFF. CDR3 nucleotides: TGTGCCAGCAGTTTCACGTCCTTGTCACTAGCGGGAGAATACAATGAGCAGTTCTTC. This sequence joins TRBV27 and TRBJ2-1, with TRBD2 identical over 11 bases. Germline trimming cut 3 bases from V and 4 bases from J; bases unmatched to any gene: 14. This CDR3 is built from 19 residues. Germline CDR1 is MNHEY and CDR2 is SMNVEV (reference sequence).

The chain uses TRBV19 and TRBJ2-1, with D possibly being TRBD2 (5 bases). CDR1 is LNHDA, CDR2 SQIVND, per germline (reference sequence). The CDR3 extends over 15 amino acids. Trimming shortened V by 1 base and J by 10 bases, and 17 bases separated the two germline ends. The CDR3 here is CASSIAAETNGEQFF. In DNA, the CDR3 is TGTGCCAGTAGTATAGCTGCTGAGACTAATGGCGAGCAGTTCTTC.

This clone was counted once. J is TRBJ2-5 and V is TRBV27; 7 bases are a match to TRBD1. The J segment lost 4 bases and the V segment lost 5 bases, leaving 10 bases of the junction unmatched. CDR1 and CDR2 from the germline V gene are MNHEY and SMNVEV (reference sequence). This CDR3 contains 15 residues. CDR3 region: CASSVTGVRGETQYF. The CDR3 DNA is TGTGCCAGCAGTGTCACAGGGGTGAGGGGAGAGACCCAGTACTTC.